The entry below describes one TCR beta chain. Its target is not known. This sample was taken from a study of T cell responses to AZD1222 COVID-19 vaccine. Study results and caveats: There were repertoire samples only from the period after the peak T cell response.

V gave up 1 base and J gave up 6 bases; unmatched junction bases: 0. The CDR3 contains 11 residues. Germline loops: CDR1 DFQATT, CDR2 SNEGSKA (reference sequence). Measured with immunoSEQ multiplex PCR; TCRdb has only the in-frame clones, and not every one. The data show about 150,000 clones, with under 95% seen just once and 1.9% held by the top ten. The sequence was obtained from an adult in good health. The chain employs TRBV20-1 and TRBJ2-7, with 7 bases that match TRBD2. The sequencing used peripheral blood, collected on day 0 of AZD1222 vaccination. CDR3 sequence reads: CSARGGGEQYF. DNA for the CDR3: TGCAGTGCTAGAGGGGGGGGCGAGCAGTACTTC.